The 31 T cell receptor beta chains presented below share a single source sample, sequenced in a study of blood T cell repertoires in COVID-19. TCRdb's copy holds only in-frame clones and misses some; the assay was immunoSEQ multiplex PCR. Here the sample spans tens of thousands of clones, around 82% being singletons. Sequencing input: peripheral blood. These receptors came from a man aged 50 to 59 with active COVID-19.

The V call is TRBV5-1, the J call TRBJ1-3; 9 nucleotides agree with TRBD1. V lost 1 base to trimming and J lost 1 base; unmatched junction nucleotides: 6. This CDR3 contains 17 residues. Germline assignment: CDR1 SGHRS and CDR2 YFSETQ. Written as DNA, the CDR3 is TGCGCCAGCAGCTTGTATTGGGACAGGGTTTCTGGAAACACCATATATTTT. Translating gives CASSLYWDRVSGNTIYF.

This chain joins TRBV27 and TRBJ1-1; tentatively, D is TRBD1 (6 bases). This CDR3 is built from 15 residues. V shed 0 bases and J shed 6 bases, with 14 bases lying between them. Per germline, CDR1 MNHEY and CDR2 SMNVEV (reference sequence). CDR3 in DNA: TGTGCCAGCAGTTTATCTCCCTACAGGGACCCTGAAGCTTTCTTT. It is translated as CASSLSPYRDPEAFF.

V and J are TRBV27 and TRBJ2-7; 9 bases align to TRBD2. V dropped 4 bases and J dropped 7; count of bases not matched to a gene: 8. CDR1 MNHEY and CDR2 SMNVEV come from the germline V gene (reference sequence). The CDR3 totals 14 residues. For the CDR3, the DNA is TGTGCCAGCAGTTCCGTCCGCGGGGGGGTAGAGCAGTACTTC. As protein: CASSSVRGGVEQYF.

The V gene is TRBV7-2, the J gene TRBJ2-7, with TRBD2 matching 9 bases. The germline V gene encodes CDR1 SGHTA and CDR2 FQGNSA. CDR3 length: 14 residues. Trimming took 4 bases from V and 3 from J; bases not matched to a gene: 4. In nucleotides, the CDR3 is TGTGCCAGCAGCTATGGAGCGGGAGGCTACGAGCAGTACTTC. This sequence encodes CASSYGAGGYEQYF.

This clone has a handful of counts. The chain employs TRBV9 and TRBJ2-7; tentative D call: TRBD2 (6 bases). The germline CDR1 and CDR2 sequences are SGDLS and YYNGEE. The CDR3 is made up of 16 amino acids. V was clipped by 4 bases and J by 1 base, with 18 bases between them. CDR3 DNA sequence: TGTGCCAGCAGCCCCCTTGGTGGGACTGAATCCTACGAGCAGTACTTC. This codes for CASSPLGGTESYEQYF.

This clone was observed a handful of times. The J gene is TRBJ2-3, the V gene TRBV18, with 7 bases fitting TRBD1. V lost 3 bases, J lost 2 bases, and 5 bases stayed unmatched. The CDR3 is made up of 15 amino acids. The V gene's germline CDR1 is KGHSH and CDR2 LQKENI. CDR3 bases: TGTGCCAGCTCACCCACCGGGACAGCCACAGATACGCAGTATTTT. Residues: CASSPTGTATDTQYF.

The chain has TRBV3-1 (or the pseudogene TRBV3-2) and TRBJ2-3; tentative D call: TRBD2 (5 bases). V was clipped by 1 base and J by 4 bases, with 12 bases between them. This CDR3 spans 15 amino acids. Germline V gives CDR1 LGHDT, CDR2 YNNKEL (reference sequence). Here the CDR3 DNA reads TGTGCCAGCAGCCAAGCCAGCGAGGGCCCAGATACGCAGTATTTT. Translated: CASSQASEGPDTQYF.

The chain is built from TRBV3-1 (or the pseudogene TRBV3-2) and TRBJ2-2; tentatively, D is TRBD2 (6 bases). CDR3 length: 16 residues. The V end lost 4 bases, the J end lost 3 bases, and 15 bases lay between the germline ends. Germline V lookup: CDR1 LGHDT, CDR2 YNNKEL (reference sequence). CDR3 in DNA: TGTGCCAGCAGCCCCCCATCCAGGGAGGACACCGGGGAGCTGTTTTTT. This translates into CASSPPSREDTGELFF.

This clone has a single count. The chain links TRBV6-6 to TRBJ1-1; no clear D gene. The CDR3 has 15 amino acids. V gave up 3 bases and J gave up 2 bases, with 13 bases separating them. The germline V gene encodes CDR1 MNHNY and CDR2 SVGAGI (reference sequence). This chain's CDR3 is CASSYSLRGNTEAFF. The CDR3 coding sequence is TGTGCCAGCAGTTATAGTCTGCGGGGTAACACTGAAGCTTTCTTT.

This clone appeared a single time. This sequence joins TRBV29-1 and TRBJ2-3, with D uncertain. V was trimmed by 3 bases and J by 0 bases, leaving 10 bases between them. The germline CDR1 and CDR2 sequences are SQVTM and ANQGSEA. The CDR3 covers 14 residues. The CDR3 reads CSVDSGGSTDTQYF. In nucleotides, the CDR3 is TGCAGCGTTGATTCTGGCGGTAGCACAGATACGCAGTATTTT.

CDR3 nucleotides: TGTGCCAGCAGGCCCGGGACAGGGAATGTGCATGAGCAGTTCTTC. It translates to CASRPGTGNVHEQFF. The chain recombines TRBV6-5 with TRBJ2-1, with TRBD1 matching 9 bases. Germline V lookup: CDR1 MNHEY, CDR2 SVGAGI. The CDR3 contains 15 residues. Unmatched junction bases numbered 11, after V lost 6 bases and J lost 8 bases.

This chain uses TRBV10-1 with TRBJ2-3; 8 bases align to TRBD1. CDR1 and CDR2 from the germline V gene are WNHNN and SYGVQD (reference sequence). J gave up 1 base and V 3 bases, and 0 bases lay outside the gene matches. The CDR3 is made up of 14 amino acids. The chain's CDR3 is CASSDRGRTDTQYF. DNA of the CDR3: TGCGCCAGCAGTGACAGGGGGCGCACAGATACGCAGTATTTT.

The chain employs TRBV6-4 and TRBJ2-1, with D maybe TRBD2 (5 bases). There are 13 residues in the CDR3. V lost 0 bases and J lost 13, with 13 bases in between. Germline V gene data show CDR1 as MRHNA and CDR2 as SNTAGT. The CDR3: CASSDSIGEFQFF. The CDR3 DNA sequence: TGTGCCAGCAGTGACTCGATCGGGGAGTTCCAGTTCTTC.

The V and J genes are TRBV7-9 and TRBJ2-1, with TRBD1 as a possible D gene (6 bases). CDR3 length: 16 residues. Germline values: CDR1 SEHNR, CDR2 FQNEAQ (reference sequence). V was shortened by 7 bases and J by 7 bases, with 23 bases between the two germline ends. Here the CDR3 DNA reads TGTGCCAGCATCTCTTACGACCGGGACATTTGGAATGAGCAGTTCTTC. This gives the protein CASISYDRDIWNEQFF.

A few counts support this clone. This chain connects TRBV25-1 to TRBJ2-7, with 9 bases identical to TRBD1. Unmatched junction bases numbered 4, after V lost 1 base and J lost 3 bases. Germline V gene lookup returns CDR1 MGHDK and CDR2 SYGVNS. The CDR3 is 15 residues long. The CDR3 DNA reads TGTGCCAGCAGTGAATGGGGACAGGGAAGCTACGAGCAGTACTTC. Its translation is CASSEWGQGSYEQYF.

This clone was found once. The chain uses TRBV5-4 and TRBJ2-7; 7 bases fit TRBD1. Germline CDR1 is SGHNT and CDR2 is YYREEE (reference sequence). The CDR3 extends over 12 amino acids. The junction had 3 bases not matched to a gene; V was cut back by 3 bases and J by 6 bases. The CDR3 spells CASSWDRREQYF. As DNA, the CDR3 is TGTGCCAGCAGCTGGGACAGACGCGAGCAGTACTTC.

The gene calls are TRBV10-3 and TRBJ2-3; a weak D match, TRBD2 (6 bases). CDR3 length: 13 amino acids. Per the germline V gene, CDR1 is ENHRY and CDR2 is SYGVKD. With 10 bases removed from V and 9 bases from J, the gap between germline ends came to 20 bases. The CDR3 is CATWASSATTQYF. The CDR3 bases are TGTGCCACCTGGGCTTCTAGCGCGACGACGCAGTATTTT.

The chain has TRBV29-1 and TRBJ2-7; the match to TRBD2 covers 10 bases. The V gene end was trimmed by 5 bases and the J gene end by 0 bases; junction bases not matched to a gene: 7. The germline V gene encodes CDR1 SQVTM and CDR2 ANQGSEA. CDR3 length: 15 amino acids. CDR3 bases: TGCAGCGTTTTAAAACTAGCGGGGATCTCCTACGAGCAGTACTTC. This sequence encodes CSVLKLAGISYEQYF.

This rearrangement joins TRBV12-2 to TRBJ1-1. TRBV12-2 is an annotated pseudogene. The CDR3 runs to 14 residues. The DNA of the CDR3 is TGTGCAAGTCGCGGATGGCGCCAGCGCACTGAAGCTTTCTTT. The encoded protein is CASRGWRQRTEAFF.

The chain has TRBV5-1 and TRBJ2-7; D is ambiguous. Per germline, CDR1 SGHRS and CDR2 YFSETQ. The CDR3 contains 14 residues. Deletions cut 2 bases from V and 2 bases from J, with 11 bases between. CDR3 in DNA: TGCGCCAGCAGCTTCGGTGGTCTAGCCTACGAGCAGTACTTC. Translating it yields CASSFGGLAYEQYF.

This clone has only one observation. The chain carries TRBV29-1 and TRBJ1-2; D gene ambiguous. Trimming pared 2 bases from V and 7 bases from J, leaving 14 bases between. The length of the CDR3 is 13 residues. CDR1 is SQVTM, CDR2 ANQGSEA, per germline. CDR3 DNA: TGCAGCGTTGAATTGGGTACTCGAGGTGGCTACACCTTC. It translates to CSVELGTRGGYTF.

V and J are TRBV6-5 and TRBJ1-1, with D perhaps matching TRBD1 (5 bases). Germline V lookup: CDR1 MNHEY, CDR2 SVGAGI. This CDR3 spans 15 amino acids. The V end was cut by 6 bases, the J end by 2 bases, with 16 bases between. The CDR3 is CASRLGGGVNTEAFF. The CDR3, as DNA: TGTGCCAGCAGATTGGGGGGTGGGGTTAACACTGAAGCTTTCTTT.

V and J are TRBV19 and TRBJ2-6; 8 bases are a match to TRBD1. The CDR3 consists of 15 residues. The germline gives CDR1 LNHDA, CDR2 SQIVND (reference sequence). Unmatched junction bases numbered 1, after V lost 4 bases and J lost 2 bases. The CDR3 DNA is TGTGCCAGTAGTAAGACAGGGGCTGGGGCCAACGTCCTGACTTTC. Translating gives CASSKTGAGANVLTF.

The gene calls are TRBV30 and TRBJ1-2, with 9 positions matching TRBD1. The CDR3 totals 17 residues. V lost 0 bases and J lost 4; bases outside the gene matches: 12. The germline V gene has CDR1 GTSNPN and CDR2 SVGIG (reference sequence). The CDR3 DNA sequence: TGTGCCTGGAGTGTGGATCCCGAGACAGGGGGAATCTATGGCTACACCTTC. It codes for CAWSVDPETGGIYGYTF.

The CDR3 coding sequence is TGCAGCGTTGAGAGGACTAGCGGCTCCTACAATGAGCAGTTCTTC. Translation gives CSVERTSGSYNEQFF. The chain carries TRBV29-1 and TRBJ2-1; TRBD2 matches at 10 bases. The CDR3 spans 15 residues. The germline CDR1 and CDR2 sequences are SQVTM and ANQGSEA. V was clipped by 3 bases and J by 0 bases; unmatched bases: 2.

The DNA of the CDR3 is TGTGCCAGTACCCCGGGACAGGGGGTGGGCGGGGAGCTGTTTTTT. Protein: CASTPGQGVGGELFF. This sequence joins TRBV19 and TRBJ2-2; 11 nucleotides align to TRBD1. Germline CDR1 LNHDA, CDR2 SQIVND (reference sequence). The CDR3 sequence is 15 residues long. V trimming: 7 bases; J trimming: 7 bases; junction bases outside the gene matches: 8.

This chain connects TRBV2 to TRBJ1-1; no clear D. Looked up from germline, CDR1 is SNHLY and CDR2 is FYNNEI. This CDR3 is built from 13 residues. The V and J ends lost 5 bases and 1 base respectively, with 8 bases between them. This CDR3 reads CASSYRQNTEAFF. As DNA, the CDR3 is TGTGCCAGCAGTTATAGACAGAACACTGAAGCTTTCTTT.

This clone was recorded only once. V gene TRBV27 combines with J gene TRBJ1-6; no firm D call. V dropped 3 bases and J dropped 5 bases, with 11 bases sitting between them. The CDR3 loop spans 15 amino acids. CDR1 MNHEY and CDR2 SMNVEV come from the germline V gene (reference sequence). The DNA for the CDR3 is TGTGCCAGCAGTTTGACTAGTCCCGATAATTCACCCCTCCACTTT. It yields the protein CASSLTSPDNSPLHF.

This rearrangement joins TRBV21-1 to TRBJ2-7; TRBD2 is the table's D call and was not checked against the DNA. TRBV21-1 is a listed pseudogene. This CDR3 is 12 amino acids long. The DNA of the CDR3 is TGTGCCCGCCGACCTTTAGCCTGCGAGCAGTACTTC. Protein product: CARRPLACEQYF.

In DNA form, the CDR3 reads TGCGCCAGCAGTCGGACTCGCGACGAGCAGTACTTC. Its translation is CASSRTRDEQYF. The chain couples TRBV5-1 to TRBJ2-7; possible D gene TRBD2, 5 bases. The CDR3 consists of 12 residues. From germline, CDR1 is SGHRS and CDR2 YFSETQ. Deletions cut 5 bases from V and 5 bases from J, with 11 bases between. The full variable domain, completed using reference TRBV5-1 and TRBJ2-7, is KAGVTQTPRYLIKTRGQQVTLSCSPISGHRSVSWYQQTPGQGLQFLFEYFSETQRNKGNFPGRFSGRQFSNSRSEMNVSTLELGDSALYLCASSRTRDEQYFGPGTRLTVT.

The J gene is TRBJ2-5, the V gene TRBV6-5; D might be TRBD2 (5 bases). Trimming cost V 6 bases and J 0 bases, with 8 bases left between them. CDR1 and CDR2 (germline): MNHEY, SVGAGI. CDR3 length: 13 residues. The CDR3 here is CASSPGYQETQYF. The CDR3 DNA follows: TGTGCCAGCAGCCCGGGGTACCAAGAGACCCAGTACTTC.